The source of this T cell receptor (beta chain) is a study of blood T cell repertoires in COVID-19. TCRdb's table, derived via immunoSEQ multiplex PCR, lists solely in-frame clones and lacks some. The data show 200,000 or so clones, about 86% seen once. CDR3 length: 13 amino acids. The ends were cut back, 4 bases at V and 1 base at J, with 7 bases in the middle. Germline V gene lookup returns CDR1 MGHDK and CDR2 SYGVNS. The sequenced sample was peripheral blood. The source is a woman in her 30s who had recovered from COVID-19. This chain joins TRBV25-1 and TRBJ1-2; D remains unclear. The CDR3 DNA reads as TGTGCCAGCAGTGGGGCAGTTAACTATGGCTACACCTTC. This translates into CASSGAVNYGYTF.